This TCR beta chain was identified in a study of T-cell memory formation after mild COVID-19. Study details: The two donors had largely donor-specific TCR clusters.

At least ten counts were recorded for this clonotype. Its antigen is unknown. Study observations and caveats: CM and EM subsets held most contracting CD4+ clones; EMRA held CD8+ ones.

TCRdb reanalysed the 5' RACE reads using MiXCR and keeps one entry per CDR3 protein. The table has roughly 300,000 distinct CDR3 sequences, roughly 13% seen once. The germline V and J ends were trimmed by 6 bases and 1 base, with 13 bases remaining between them. The CDR3 runs to 15 residues. The sequencing sample was made of PBMCs or a T cell subset sorted from them (not recorded which). This TCR came from a man aged 18 to 29 who had mild COVID-19 (a few samples of this study predate the infection). Cell type and time point are not known. The chain joins TRBV12-3 or TRBV12-4 to TRBJ1-5; TRBD1 is a possible D gene (6 bases). The CDR3, as DNA: TGTGCCAGCAGGTCAGGGGTTTCGAGCAATCAGCCCCAGCATTTT. The encoded protein is CASRSGVSSNQPQHF.